This T cell receptor beta chain was retrieved from a study of shared clonotypes between healthy human individuals (dated by TCRdb to 2019 to 2021). About the full investigation: A couple of women and a few men aged 18 to 49 years were included in the cohort. To increase sequencing depth and limit assay-specific biases, TCR repertoire library preparation and sequencing were carried out by different laboratories using diverse techniques. To estimate repertoire size and how much clonotypes are shared between individuals, the study performed deep sequencing of blood TCR repertoires from roughly five healthy adults. Per donor, leukapheresis produced somewhere between about 0.8 and 9 billion PBMCs. For each donor, CD4 naive and CD4 memory were each given three plates, CD8 naive was given two plates, and CD8 memory was given one plate.

TCR CDR3 regions were amplified from genomic DNA by multiplex PCR using the deep immunoSEQ assay. Extracted genomic DNA from each cell subset was distributed evenly across all wells of several immunoSEQ 96-well plates, and each plate was treated as a replicate. Each replicate PCR for sorted subsets received approximately 200 ng genomic DNA, equal to roughly 29,000 T cell genomes. Purified libraries were quantified with a Qubit 3.0 fluorometer, sized on a Bioanalyzer 2100, and re-quantified with the KAPA Library Quantification kit. Every immunoSEQ 96-well plate was sequenced on a dedicated single-read 150-cycle Illumina NextSeq 550 flow cell. Turning to the authors' computational methods: Because only junctional sequences without quality scores were contained in the immunoSEQ output, filtering matching that applied to full-length reads could not be performed. Sequences were annotated with PyIR, a Python wrapper for IgBLAST v1.9, and V/J genes and CDR3 were assigned using IMGT germline references. Reads were removed for weak V/J assignments (E-value above 1e-6), missing CDR3, stop codons, out-of-frame junctions, or ambiguous translated residues. V3J clonotypes were defined as sequences sharing the same inferred V gene, J gene, and CDR3 amino acid sequence. Percentage overlap between repertoires was calculated by dividing the number of shared unique clonotypes by the size of the smaller repertoire. RTK rarefaction, the Chao1 estimator, and Recon v2.1 estimates of unobserved clonotypes were used to assess repertoire richness. OLGA was used to compute generation probabilities for all TCRbeta clonotypes that the gDNA method yielded from four donors. The clones in this table, taken by TCRdb from immuneACCESS, are in-frame only. Not every clone is retained; where verified, under half of the shortfall comes from an unresolved V gene, and the cause of the rest is unknown. V, J and clone size reflect that table, while D and trimming were determined from the DNA. Recorded for this sample are about 1,500,000 clones; around 97% of them occurred a single time. Of the sample, approximately 1.1% is held by the ten largest clones.

Taken from the germline V gene, the CDR1 and CDR2 loops are MGHDK and SYGVNS. The CDR3 numbers 13 residues from cysteine through phenylalanine. Only the CDR3 region is kept as DNA, spanning 39 bases read in frame from base 1. V trim: 6 bases; J trim: 8 bases; unmatched bases: 7. Study-wide conclusions, independent of this receptor: Compared with non-shared clonotypes, the clonotypes found in all four sorted-subset donors had higher generation probabilities. Sampling was restricted to blood, and TCR repertoires in tissues likely differ from the TCR repertoires found in blood. The genetic and exposure-history diversity represented was limited by the small number of donors. Across a few donors, 4.5% to 6.5% of naive CD4, over 3% of naive CD8, about 2% of memory CD4, and 0.4% to 0.45% of memory CD8 clonotypes were shared. Naive subsets generally had larger estimated clonotype richness than memory subsets. Pairwise subsampling indicated that sequencing depth was expected to affect the degree of clonotype sharing among donors. Incomplete sequencing was indicated by rarefaction of sorted-subset datasets, despite the large sequencing depth.

To note about this clone: This receptor's antigen is unknown. There are no base qualities to consult, and no much larger clone falls within one base.

The donors were healthy, HIV-negative adults with no recently reported acute infections or vaccinations. Every donor was a Caucasian adult residing in Nashville, Tennessee, USA. CD4+ T cells were enriched through magnetic negative selection, after which naive cells were positively selected on CD45RA and the remaining negative fraction served as the memory subset. Blood was obtained by leukapheresis, after which PBMCs were separated by Ficoll-Histopaque density gradient centrifugation and cryopreserved in liquid nitrogen vapor phase. Purity and quantity of every magnetically sorted T cell population were checked by analytical flow cytometry. Genomic DNA was isolated from each sorted fraction and quantified by UV absorbance on a Nanodrop 2000c.

The sequence links TRBV25-1 to TRBJ2-3; TRBD2 aligns with 8 central bases. The TCR comes from a man aged 25 to 45 in good health. The sample consisted of naive CD4+ T cells sorted from blood. The cell subset or site label, read with the paper, signifies: CD45RA+ positively selected. The encoded CDR3 is CASSSGLALTQYF. The DNA reads TGTGCCAGCAGCTCTGGACTAGCTCTTACGCAGTATTTT.